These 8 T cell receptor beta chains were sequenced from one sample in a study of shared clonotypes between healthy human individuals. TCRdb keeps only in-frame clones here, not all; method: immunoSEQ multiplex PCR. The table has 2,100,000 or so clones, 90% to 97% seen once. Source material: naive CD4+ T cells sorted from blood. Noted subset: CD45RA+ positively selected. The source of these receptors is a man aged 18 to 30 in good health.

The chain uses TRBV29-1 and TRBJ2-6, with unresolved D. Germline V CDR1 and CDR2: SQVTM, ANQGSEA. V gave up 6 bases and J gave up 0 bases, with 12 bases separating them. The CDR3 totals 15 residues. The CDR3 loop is CSVPGGASGANVLTF. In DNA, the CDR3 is TGCAGCGTCCCAGGTGGCGCCTCTGGGGCCAACGTCCTGACTTTC. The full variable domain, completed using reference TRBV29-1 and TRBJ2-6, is SAVISQKPSRDICQRGTSLTIQCQVDSQVTMMFWYRQQPGQSLTLIATANQGSEATYESGFVIDKFPISRPNLTFSTLTVSNMSPEDSSIYLCSVPGGASGANVLTFGAGSRLTVL.

In DNA, the CDR3 is TGTGTTTCGGGGACTACCCAGGCCAATGAGCAGTTCTTC. Translating gives CVSGTTQANEQFF. This sequence joins TRBV2 and TRBJ2-1; 7 nucleotides agree with TRBD2. Germline CDR1 is SNHLY and CDR2 is FYNNEI. CDR3 size: 13 residues.

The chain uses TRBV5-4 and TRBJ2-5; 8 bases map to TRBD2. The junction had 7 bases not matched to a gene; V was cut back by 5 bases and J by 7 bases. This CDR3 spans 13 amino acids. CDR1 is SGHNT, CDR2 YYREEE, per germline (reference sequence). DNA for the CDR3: TGTGCCAGCAGTCTTAGCGGGGCAGTGACCCAGTACTTC. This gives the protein CASSLSGAVTQYF.

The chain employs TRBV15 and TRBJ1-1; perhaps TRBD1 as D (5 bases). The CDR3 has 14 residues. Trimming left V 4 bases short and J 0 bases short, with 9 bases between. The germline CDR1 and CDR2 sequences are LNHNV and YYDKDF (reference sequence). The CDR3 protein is CATSMGLMNTEAFF. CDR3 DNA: TGTGCCACCAGCATGGGACTTATGAACACTGAAGCTTTCTTT.

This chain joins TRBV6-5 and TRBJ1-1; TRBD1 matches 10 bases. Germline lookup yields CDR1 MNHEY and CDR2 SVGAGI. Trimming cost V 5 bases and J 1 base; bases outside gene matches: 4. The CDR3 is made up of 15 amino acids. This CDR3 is CASSPGQGRNTEAFF. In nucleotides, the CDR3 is TGTGCCAGCAGTCCGGGACAGGGGAGGAACACTGAAGCTTTCTTT.

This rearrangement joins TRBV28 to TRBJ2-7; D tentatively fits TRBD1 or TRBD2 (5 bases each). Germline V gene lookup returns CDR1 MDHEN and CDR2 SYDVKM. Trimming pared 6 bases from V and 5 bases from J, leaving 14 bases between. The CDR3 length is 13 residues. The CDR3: CASSQGDRDEQYF. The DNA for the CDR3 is TGTGCCAGCAGCCAAGGGGACCGGGACGAGCAGTACTTC.

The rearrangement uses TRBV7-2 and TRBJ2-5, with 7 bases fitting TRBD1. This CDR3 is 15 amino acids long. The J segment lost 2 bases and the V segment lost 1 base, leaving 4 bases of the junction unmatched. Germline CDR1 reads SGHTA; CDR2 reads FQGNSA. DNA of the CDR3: TGTGCCAGCAGCTTAGAAGGGACAGCACAAGAGACCCAGTACTTC. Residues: CASSLEGTAQETQYF. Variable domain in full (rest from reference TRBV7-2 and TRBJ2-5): GAGVSQSPSNKVTEKGKDVELRCDPISGHTALYWYRQSLGQGLEFLIYFQGNSAPDKSGLPSDRFSAERTGGSVSTLTIQRTQQEDSAVYLCASSLEGTAQETQYFGPGTRLLVL.

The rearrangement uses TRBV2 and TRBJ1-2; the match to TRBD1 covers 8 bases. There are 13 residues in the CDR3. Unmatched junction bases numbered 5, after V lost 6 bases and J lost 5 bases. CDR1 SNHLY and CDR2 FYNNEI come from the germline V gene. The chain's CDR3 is CASRGQGAYGYTF. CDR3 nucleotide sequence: TGTGCCAGCAGGGGGCAGGGGGCATATGGCTACACCTTC.